The clone carrying this T cell receptor beta chain was picked up a small number of times. This sample is part of a study of T cells in Graves' hyperthyroidism and ophthalmopathy. V dropped 3 bases and J dropped 6 bases, with 12 bases sitting between them. This CDR3 has 15 residues. The V gene's germline CDR1 is MNHGY and CDR2 SVAAGI. The TCR beta CDR3 regions underwent amplification using RNA transcripts as the source. First-round RT-PCR with HTBI primers amplified the TCR CDR3 region. TCRdb re-called the multiplex PCR reads with MiXCR, one entry per CDR3 protein. The sample shows 160,000 or so distinct CDR3 sequences, roughly 10% of them seen only once.

The chain uses TRBV6-9 and TRBJ1-6; D gene uncertain. This receptor was obtained from a woman under 30 with Graves' hyperthyroidism that later progressed to Graves' ophthalmopathy. The specimen was blood. CDR3 residues: CASSYPWEVNSPLHF. The CDR3 region has the DNA TGTGCCAGCAGTTACCCCTGGGAGGTTAATTCACCCCTCCACTTT.